The rows below give T cell receptor beta chains drawn from one sample of a study of brain T cells in children with intractable seizures. Generated by immunoSEQ multiplex PCR, the TCRdb table keeps only in-frame clones and is missing some. The sample yields about 320,000 clones, over 90% seen once. Sequenced material: peripheral blood, taken approximately 5 months after surgery. These receptors came from a boy in the first two years of life with tuberous sclerosis and intractable seizures. CDR3s include the opening cysteine and the closing phenylalanine or tryptophan. Fields, in order: clone size, D gene, J gene, V gene, CDR3 protein, CDR3 DNA. D genes are given only for firm matches. Some rows mark clone size as missing; the rest say once, few, many or name a class of expanded clone.

>.|.|TRBJ2-1|TRBV11-2
CASRVSDEQFF
TGTGCCAGCAGGGTCTCGGATGAGCAGTTCTTC
>.|.|TRBJ2-7|TRBV7-9
CASSFVLGFHEQYF
TGTGCCAGCAGCTTCGTTTTGGGTTTCCACGAGCAGTACTTC
>once|.|TRBJ1-4|TRBV30
CAWNDRGAMFF
TGTGCCTGGAACGACAGAGGCGCGATGTTTTTT
>.|.|TRBJ1-2|TRBV29-1
CSVQITGYTNYGYTF
TGCAGCGTTCAGATCACGGGATACACTAACTATGGCTACACCTTC
>.|.|TRBJ2-7|TRBV14
CASSPNSYEQYF
TGTGCCAGCAGCCCAAACTCCTACGAGCAGTACTTC
>.|TRBD1|TRBJ1-1|TRBV30
CAWGGDRNTEAFF
TGTGCCTGGGGTGGGGACAGGAACACTGAAGCTTTCTTT
>.|.|TRBJ2-7|TRBV18
CASSPGAGDEQYF
TGTGCCAGCTCACCGGGGGCAGGGGACGAGCAGTACTTC
>.|.|TRBJ2-7|TRBV9
CASSPRVDSTYEQYF
TGTGCCAGCAGCCCCCGGGTTGACTCTACCTACGAGCAGTACTTC
>.|.|TRBJ2-1|TRBV9
CASSTYNEQFF
TGTGCCAGCAGTACCTACAATGAGCAGTTCTTC
>.|TRBD1|TRBJ1-1|TRBV7-3
CASSSDRGTEAFF
TGTGCCAGCAGCTCCGACAGGGGCACTGAAGCTTTCTTT
>.|.|TRBJ2-1|TRBV7-9
CASSLSPAGEQFF
TGTGCCAGCAGCTTGTCACCAGCGGGTGAGCAGTTCTTC
>.|TRBD1|TRBJ2-1|TRBV19
CASRKTGSGNEQFF
TGTGCCAGTAGAAAGACAGGGTCGGGCAATGAGCAGTTCTTC
>.|TRBD1|TRBJ2-1|TRBV5-6
CASSLAGQEYNEQFF
TGTGCCAGCAGCTTGGCCGGACAGGAGTACAATGAGCAGTTCTTC
>few|.|TRBJ2-7|TRBV5-5
CASSPNGDEQYF
TGTGCCAGCAGCCCGAATGGTGACGAGCAGTACTTC
>.|TRBD1|TRBJ1-5|TRBV18
CASSLDRGDQPQHF
TGTGCCAGCTCACTTGACAGGGGGGATCAGCCCCAGCATTTT
>.|.|TRBJ2-7|TRBV29-1
CSVETSGAGEQYF
TGCAGCGTTGAAACCTCGGGGGCGGGAGAGCAGTACTTC
>.|.|TRBJ1-6|TRBV9
CASSAGANSPLHF
TGTGCCAGCAGTGCAGGGGCTAATTCACCCCTCCACTTT
>.|TRBD1|TRBJ2-1|TRBV5-1
CASSLGGQGFNEQFF
TGCGCCAGCAGCTTGGGTGGACAGGGTTTCAATGAGCAGTTCTTC
>.|.|TRBJ2-1|TRBV13
CATLFSGNSYNEQFF
TGTGCAACCCTCTTCAGCGGTAACTCCTACAATGAGCAGTTCTTC
>.|.|TRBJ2-5|TRBV3-1/TRBV3-2
CASSQGPGRQETQYF
TGTGCCAGCAGCCAAGGGCCGGGACGCCAAGAGACCCAGTACTTC
>.|TRBD1|TRBJ1-1|TRBV2
CASSMDRTNTEAFF
TGTGCCAGCAGTATGGACAGGACCAACACTGAAGCTTTCTTT
>.|.|TRBJ1-1|TRBV19
CASSILRHTEAFF
TGTGCCAGTAGTATTCTTAGGCACACTGAAGCTTTCTTT
>.|.|TRBJ2-7|TRBV27
CASSDRSSYEQYF
TGTGCCAGCTCGGATCGTAGCTCCTACGAGCAGTACTTC
>.|TRBD2|TRBJ2-1|TRBV7-7
CASSPSGGGYNEQFF
TGTGCTAGCAGCCCTAGCGGGGGAGGCTACAATGAGCAGTTCTTC
>once|TRBD2|TRBJ2-5|TRBV9
CASSVAALADEPPRETQYF
TGTGCCAGCAGCGTAGCGGCCCTAGCGGATGAACCCCCTCGGGAGACCCAGTACTTC
>.|TRBD1|TRBJ1-5|TRBV28
CASRPTGRQPQHF
TGTGCCAGCAGGCCGACAGGGCGTCAGCCCCAGCATTTT
>.|.|TRBJ1-5|TRBV11-2
CASSLTGQPQHF
TGTGCCAGCAGCTTGACCGGCCAGCCCCAGCATTTT
>.|TRBD2|TRBJ2-1|TRBV6-5
CASSYSSGGYNEQFF
TGTGCCAGCAGTTACTCAAGCGGGGGGTACAATGAGCAGTTCTTC
>.|TRBD1|TRBJ1-5|TRBV19
CASSRQGNQPQHF
TGTGCCAGTAGTAGACAGGGGAATCAGCCCCAGCATTTT
>once|.|TRBJ1-2|TRBV6-5
CASRNHRDFYGYTF
TGTGCCAGCAGGAACCACAGGGATTTCTATGGCTACACCTTC
>.|.|TRBJ1-2|TRBV9
CASSVAGGGYTF
TGTGCCAGCAGCGTAGCGGGGGGGGGCTACACCTTC
>.|.|TRBJ1-2|TRBV5-6
CASRTHLTGYYGYTF
TGTGCCAGCAGGACCCACCTAACAGGGTACTATGGCTACACCTTC
>.|.|TRBJ1-2|TRBV15
CATSPGANYGYTF
TGTGCCACCAGTCCGGGAGCTAACTATGGCTACACCTTC
>.|TRBD2|TRBJ2-5|TRBV24-1
CATSDSGVSGGETQYF
TGTGCCACCAGTGATTCGGGGGTTAGCGGGGGCGAGACCCAGTACTTC
>.|.|TRBJ2-7|TRBV7-9
CASSLAASVSYEQYF
TGTGCCAGCAGCTTAGCGGCTAGCGTAAGCTACGAGCAGTACTTC
>.|TRBD1|TRBJ1-1|TRBV7-8
CASSLGEGALRQGTEAFF
TGTGCCAGCAGCTTAGGTGAGGGGGCGCTTAGACAGGGGACTGAAGCTTTCTTT
>once|TRBD1|TRBJ1-1|TRBV6-2/TRBV6-3
CASSYDDRATEAFF
TGTGCCAGCAGTTACGACGACAGGGCGACTGAAGCTTTCTTT
>.|.|TRBJ1-2|TRBV27
CASSQTWGSNYGYTF
TGTGCCAGCAGCCAAACGTGGGGCTCCAACTATGGCTACACCTTC
>.|.|TRBJ2-7|TRBV6-1
CASSEIGDEQYF
TGTGCCAGCAGTGAAATTGGGGACGAGCAGTACTTC
>.|.|TRBJ1-4|TRBV5-1
CASSLGTGKLFF
TGCGCCAGCAGCTTGGGGACGGGAAAACTGTTTTTT
>.|.|TRBJ2-1|TRBV7-9
CASSLSYNEQFF
TGTGCCAGCAGCTTAAGCTACAATGAGCAGTTCTTC
>.|.|TRBJ1-4|TRBV15
CATRNSTVINEKLFF
TGTGCCACCAGGAATAGCACAGTGATCAATGAAAAACTGTTTTTT
>once|.|TRBJ2-7|TRBV10-3
CAISELQGREQYF
TGTGCCATCAGTGAGTTACAGGGACGCGAGCAGTACTTC
>once|TRBD2|TRBJ2-1|TRBV27
CASSISGGDSYNEQFF
TGTGCCAGCAGTATCAGCGGGGGGGACTCCTACAATGAGCAGTTCTTC
>.|TRBD2|TRBJ2-5|TRBV20-1
CSCSGSETQYF
TGCAGTTGTAGCGGGAGTGAGACCCAGTACTTC
>.|.|TRBJ1-1|TRBV30
CAWSVWRTEAFF
TGTGCCTGGAGTGTATGGAGGACTGAAGCTTTCTTT
>.|.|TRBJ1-2|TRBV19
CASSVGPHGYTF
TGTGCCAGTAGTGTCGGGCCTCATGGCTACACCTTC
>.|.|TRBJ1-6|TRBV3-1/TRBV3-2
CASAGGHNSPLHF
TGTGCCAGCGCCGGTGGCCATAATTCACCCCTCCACTTT
>.|TRBD1|TRBJ2-2|TRBV5-8
CASSAGQGTGGELFF
TGTGCCAGCAGCGCGGGACAGGGAACGGGCGGGGAGCTGTTTTTT
>.|.|TRBJ2-3|TRBV5-8
CASSSGTDTQYF
TGTGCCAGCAGCTCGGGGACAGATACGCAGTATTTT
>.|.|TRBJ2-2|TRBV24-1
CATSDLGGELFF
TGTGCCACCAGTGACCTCGGAGGGGAGCTGTTTTTT
>.|.|TRBJ2-2|TRBV6-5
CASSPSGSQTGELFF
TGTGCCAGCAGTCCCTCCGGGTCACAAACCGGGGAGCTGTTTTTT
>.|.|TRBJ2-1|TRBV9
CASSVGAIGNEQFF
TGTGCCAGCAGCGTGGGAGCTATAGGCAATGAGCAGTTCTTC
>.|.|TRBJ2-4|TRBV7-8
CASSLGVPNGKNIQYF
TGTGCCAGCAGCTTAGGGGTTCCCAATGGCAAAAACATTCAGTACTTC
>.|.|TRBJ2-7|TRBV6-1
CASSEVREQYF
TGTGCCAGCAGTGAGGTTCGCGAGCAGTACTTC
>.|TRBD2|TRBJ2-3|TRBV7-6
CASSLRPSGGGTDTQYF
TGTGCCAGCAGCTTAAGACCTAGCGGGGGGGGCACAGATACGCAGTATTTT
>.|TRBD1|TRBJ1-5|TRBV5-3
CARSLVDKTGGTDQPQHF
TGTGCCAGAAGCTTGGTGGATAAGACAGGGGGCACAGATCAGCCCCAGCATTTT